The 21 T cell receptor beta chains listed next were all sequenced from one sample in a study of metastatic and nonmetastatic thyroid tumors. TCRdb reprocessed the PCR reads via MiXCR. Of under 95,000 clones in the sample, 8% to 9.5% were seen once. Treatment of any kind had been given to no patient before thyroid surgery. The sample was blood. These receptor sequences come from a female donor with papillary thyroid cancer or a benign thyroid nodule (not recorded which). Some clones in this sample may be carry-over from other donors' samples.

This clone was counted many times. V usage is TRBV19 and J usage is TRBJ1-1, with 8 bases matching TRBD1. This CDR3 comprises 14 residues. Trimming removed 5 bases from V and 11 bases from J; junction bases left unmatched: 13. The germline CDR1 and CDR2 sequences are LNHDA and SQIVND (reference sequence). This chain's CDR3 is CASSGPTGVVRAFF. The CDR3 region has the DNA TGTGCCAGTAGTGGGCCGACAGGGGTTGTGCGTGCTTTCTTT.

This clone was seen ten or more times. The gene calls are TRBV6-1 and TRBJ1-5; 8 bases fit TRBD1. Germline-derived CDR1 and CDR2 are MNHNS and SASEGT. The CDR3 is made up of 14 amino acids. After removal of 5 bases from V and 2 bases from J, the junction contained 2 bases not matched to a gene. As DNA, the CDR3 is TGTGCCAGCAGTATGGGACAGGGCAATCAGCCCCAGCATTTT. Amino acid sequence: CASSMGQGNQPQHF.

The chain combines TRBV20-1 with TRBJ2-7; D is unresolved. Trimming removed 6 bases from V and 1 base from J, with 25 bases in between. This CDR3 contains 17 residues. From germline, CDR1 is DFQATT and CDR2 SNEGSKA (reference sequence). CDR3 DNA sequence: TGCAGTGCCCAGTTAACCTCGGTGGTCTTTAGATCCTACGAGCAGTACTTC. As protein: CSAQLTSVVFRSYEQYF.

This clone has ten or more counts. This chain links TRBV2 with TRBJ2-7; 7 bases match TRBD2. From germline, CDR1 is SNHLY and CDR2 FYNNEI. The CDR3 consists of 16 residues. Trimming cost V 6 bases and J 3 bases; bases outside gene matches: 14. The CDR3 region is CASRPTGRVQFYEQYF. The CDR3, as DNA: TGTGCCAGCAGACCCACGGGGAGGGTTCAGTTCTACGAGCAGTACTTC. Combining the CDR3 with reference TRBV2 and TRBJ2-7 gives the whole variable domain EPEVTQTPSHQVTQMGQEVILRCVPISNHLYFYWYRQILGQKVEFLVSFYNNEISEKSEIFDDQFSVERPDGSNFTLKIRSTKLEDSAMYFCASRPTGRVQFYEQYFGPGTRLTVT.

This clone has a count of ten or more. This chain joins TRBV7-9 and TRBJ2-5; D remains ambiguous. With 3 bases removed from V and 0 bases from J, the gap between germline ends came to 11 bases. Germline CDR1 and CDR2: SEHNR and FQNEAQ (reference sequence). CDR3 length equals 15 residues. The CDR3 is CASSFSGRYQETQYF. The CDR3 DNA reads as TGTGCCAGCAGCTTTTCAGGACGCTACCAAGAGACCCAGTACTTC.

V is TRBV20-1 and J is TRBJ2-1; D might be TRBD1 (5 bases). Looked up from germline, CDR1 is DFQATT and CDR2 is SNEGSKA (reference sequence). V shed 1 base and J shed 6 bases, with 10 bases lying between them. The CDR3 runs to 13 residues. In DNA form, the CDR3 reads TGCAGTGCTAGAGGGGAAAGGGGCAATGAGCAGTTCTTC. This sequence encodes CSARGERGNEQFF.

In its sample, this clone was seen many times. The chain carries TRBV5-1 and TRBJ2-1; 8 bases are a match to TRBD2. Looked up from germline, CDR1 is SGHRS and CDR2 is YFSETQ. This CDR3 contains 15 residues. The J segment lost 8 bases and the V segment lost 0 bases, leaving 7 bases of the junction unmatched. The CDR3 DNA is TGCGCCAGCAGCTTGGCCCCGGGGGGGCACGATGAGCAGTTCTTC. Amino acids: CASSLAPGGHDEQFF.

This clone has a count of ten or more. Since a much larger clone is just one base distant, this may be a read error. This chain connects TRBV6-2 or TRBV6-3 to TRBJ1-1, with D hard to call. CDR3 length: 14 residues. Germline loops: CDR1 MNHEY, CDR2 SVGEGT. This CDR3 reads CASSPSDENAEAFF. The CDR3 DNA follows: TGTGCCAGCAGTCCTTCTGACGAGAACGCTGAAGCTTTCTTT.

This clone was picked up many times. The chain links TRBV28 to TRBJ1-1; no clear D. V was pared by 4 bases and J by 4 bases, with 7 bases between. The CDR3 totals 12 residues. Germline V gene lookup returns CDR1 MDHEN and CDR2 SYDVKM. CDR3 DNA: TGTGCCAGCAGTTCCCCACCCACTGAAGCTTTCTTT. Translation gives CASSSPPTEAFF.

The V gene is TRBV20-1, the J gene TRBJ2-3, with 7 bases fitting TRBD2. Germline V lookup: CDR1 DFQATT, CDR2 SNEGSKA (reference sequence). The J segment lost 2 bases and the V segment lost 4 bases, leaving 3 bases of the junction unmatched. This CDR3 is 13 amino acids long. CDR3 sequence: CSANGLDTDTQYF. The CDR3 nucleotides are TGCAGTGCTAACGGACTAGACACAGATACGCAGTATTTT.

This clone appeared once. Since a much larger clone is just one base distant, this may be a read error. The chain uses TRBV9 and TRBJ2-1; D is undetermined. Between the trimmed V and J ends, which lost 4 bases and 1 base, there was a span of 12 bases. Per the germline V gene, CDR1 is SGDLS and CDR2 is YYNGEE. This CDR3 comprises 15 residues. The CDR3 sequence is CASSRLSASYNEQFF. In DNA form, the CDR3 reads TGTGCCAGCAGCCGCCTATCGGCATCCTACAATGAGCAGTTCTTC. The complete variable domain, with remaining parts taken from reference TRBV9 and TRBJ2-1, reads DSGVTQTPKHLITATGQRVTLRCSPRSGDLSVYWYQQSLDQGLQFLIQYYNGEERAKGNILERFSAQQFPDLHSELNLSSLELGDSALYFCASSRLSASYNEQFFGPGTRLTVL.

The chain recombines TRBV9 with TRBJ2-7; D is perhaps TRBD2 (6 bases). V shed 7 bases and J shed 2 bases, with 10 bases lying between them. Germline-derived CDR1 and CDR2 are SGDLS and YYNGEE. This CDR3 region has 12 residues. The CDR3 DNA reads as TGTGCCAGCGGACGGACTACCTACGAGCAGTACTTC. It is translated as CASGRTTYEQYF.

This clone came up a few times. A much larger clone lies a single base off, so this may be a read error. Within the sample, other DNA sequences also encode this same CDR3. This chain connects TRBV10-1 to TRBJ1-2, with D possibly TRBD1 on 6 matching bases. Trimming shortened V by 2 bases and J by 6 bases, and 16 bases separated the two germline ends. Germline V gene data show CDR1 as WNHNN and CDR2 as SYGVQD (reference sequence). The CDR3 sequence is 15 residues long. CDR3 in DNA: TGCGCCAGCAGTGAGAACAGGGAGGGGATCAATGGCTACACCTTC. Translated, it gives CASSENREGINGYTF.

This rearrangement joins TRBV7-2 to TRBJ2-5, with 7 bases aligning to TRBD2. The germline V gene has CDR1 SGHTA and CDR2 FQGNSA. The length of the CDR3 is 14 residues. The J segment lost 4 bases and the V segment lost 1 base, leaving 3 bases of the junction unmatched. The CDR3 reads CASSLVGGGETQYF. The DNA for the CDR3 is TGTGCCAGCAGCTTAGTAGGCGGGGGAGAGACCCAGTACTTC.

The table lists this clone with many counts. This sequence joins TRBV5-5 and TRBJ1-1, with TRBD1 as a possible D gene (5 bases). There are 13 residues in the CDR3. From germline, CDR1 is SGHKS and CDR2 YYEKEE (reference sequence). Trimming took 4 bases from V and 5 from J, leaving 12 bases between them. CDR3 coding DNA: TGTGCCAGCAGCCTTCAGGGAGAAACTGAAGCTTTCTTT. Encoded protein: CASSLQGETEAFF.

In this sample, this clone turned up many times. This chain connects TRBV9 to TRBJ2-5; D may be TRBD1 or TRBD2 (5 bases each). This CDR3 has 13 residues. Per the germline V gene, CDR1 is SGDLS and CDR2 is YYNGEE. V gave up 0 bases and J gave up 5 bases, with 8 bases separating them. The chain's CDR3 is CASSVGGVETQYF. CDR3 nucleotide sequence: TGTGCCAGCAGCGTAGGAGGGGTCGAGACCCAGTACTTC.

In this sample, this clone turned up many times. The chain links TRBV10-1 to TRBJ1-1; 11 bases agree with TRBD1. Germline loops: CDR1 WNHNN, CDR2 SYGVQD (reference sequence). The CDR3 loop spans 14 amino acids. Trimming at V came to 4 bases and at J to 4 bases, leaving 2 bases not matched to a gene. The CDR3 protein is CASSVGQGGTEAFF. CDR3 DNA: TGCGCCAGCAGTGTGGGACAGGGGGGCACTGAAGCTTTCTTT.

The table lists this clone with many counts. This chain connects TRBV6-2 or TRBV6-3 to TRBJ2-1; tentatively, D is TRBD2 (6 bases). Between the trimmed V and J ends, which lost 5 bases and 0 bases, there was a span of 8 bases. CDR1 is MNHEY and CDR2 is SVGEGT in the germline V gene. The CDR3 contains 14 residues. CDR3 nucleotides: TGTGCCAGCAGTGGGGGGAGCTCCTACAATGAGCAGTTCTTC. The encoded protein is CASSGGSSYNEQFF.

The chain has TRBV3-1 and TRBJ2-6; the D gene could be TRBD1 or TRBD2 (6 bases each). Trimming stripped 4 bases from V and 0 bases from J, with 19 bases between. Germline lookup yields CDR1 LGHDT and CDR2 YNNKEL (reference sequence). This CDR3 has 19 residues. The chain's CDR3 is CASSLRGGTGNSGANVLTF. In DNA, the CDR3 is TGTGCCAGCAGCCTCAGGGGCGGGACCGGGAACTCTGGGGCCAACGTCCTGACTTTC.

This clone was observed at least ten times. The chain joins TRBV4-2 to TRBJ2-3; maybe TRBD1 (5 bases). Per the germline V gene, CDR1 is LGHNA and CDR2 is YNFKEQ. This CDR3 has 16 residues. V shed 0 bases and J shed 5 bases, with 15 bases lying between them. CDR3 DNA: TGTGCCAGCAGCCAAGAGGGGCCGGGCTCAGGAGATACGCAGTATTTT. Its translation: CASSQEGPGSGDTQYF.

The table lists this clone with many counts. This rearrangement joins TRBV2 to TRBJ2-3; TRBD1 matches at 9 bases. This CDR3 region has 15 residues. Germline CDR1 SNHLY, CDR2 FYNNEI. The junction had 7 bases not matched to a gene; V was cut back by 9 bases and J by 0 bases. The chain's CDR3 is CARLGTGKSTDTQYF. CDR3 nucleotide sequence: TGTGCCAGACTAGGGACAGGGAAAAGCACAGATACGCAGTATTTT. The variable domain in full, with the rest retrieved from reference TRBV2 and TRBJ2-3, is EPEVTQTPSHQVTQMGQEVILRCVPISNHLYFYWYRQILGQKVEFLVSFYNNEISEKSEIFDDQFSVERPDGSNFTLKIRSTKLEDSAMYFCARLGTGKSTDTQYFGPGTRLTVL.